These T cell receptor beta chains were read from a single sample in a study of cytotoxic CD8 clonotypes in ibrutinib-treated CLL. Profiling relied on immunoSEQ multiplex PCR, and the TCRdb table lists in-frame clones only, not all of them. In the table there are about 300,000 clones, 76% of which are singletons. The source was PBMCs, collected at disease progression, from a patient treated with ibrutinib. The receptors were gathered from a human donor with chronic lymphocytic leukemia. Each CDR3 is given with its conserved first and last residue. D genes are given only for firm matches. Clone sizes are given selectively: once, few, many, or a class where the clone is expanded.

>TRBJ1-1|TRBV5-1|.|.
TGCGCCAGCAGCGGGGGCCGCGAGCCAATTAGGACTGAAGCTTTCTTT
CASSGGREPIRTEAFF
>TRBJ2-5|TRBV9|few|TRBD1
TGTGCCAGCAGCCCAGGGACAGGGGGGGAGACCCAGTACTTC
CASSPGTGGETQYF
>TRBJ2-2|TRBV4-3|.|TRBD1
TGCGCCAGCAGCCAAGCGGACAGGGGGCGTCGGTCCGGGGAGCTGTTTTTT
CASSQADRGRRSGELFF
>TRBJ1-4|TRBV28|.|.
TGTGCCAGCAGTTTAGCCATGAACAGGCCGTTGGACGAAAAACTGTTTTTT
CASSLAMNRPLDEKLFF
>TRBJ2-3|TRBV5-4|once|TRBD2
TGTGCCAGCAGCTCCCCCGGGACTAGCGGGAGTCTTGATACGCAGTATTTT
CASSSPGTSGSLDTQYF
>TRBJ1-4|TRBV18|.|.
TGTGCCACCCAAGTGGGAGCTAATGAAAAACTGTTTTTT
CATQVGANEKLFF
>TRBJ2-5|TRBV29-1|.|.
TGCAGCGTTGTCAGTACGGGCTTGGAGACCCAGTACTTC
CSVVSTGLETQYF
>TRBJ2-7|TRBV6-5|few|.
TGTGCCAGCAGTTCCTTGACAGGATCCTACGAGCAGTACTTC
CASSSLTGSYEQYF
>TRBJ1-6|TRBV5-6|.|.
TGTGCCAGCAGCTACCCCACCGGATCACCCCTCCACTTT
CASSYPTGSPLHF
>TRBJ2-7|TRBV7-2|.|.
TGTGCCAGCAGCTCCTCCGACTCCCCGACCCTCTATAAATACGAGCAGTACTTC
CASSSSDSPTLYKYEQYF
>TRBJ2-7|TRBV19|.|.
TGTGCCAGTATGCAGGGAGGCGAGCAGTACTTC
CASMQGGEQYF
>TRBJ1-2|TRBV7-2|.|.
TGTGCCAGCAGCTTAGTGCCGGGGGAAAACTATGGCTACACCTTC
CASSLVPGENYGYTF
>TRBJ2-5|TRBV29-1|.|.
TGCAGCGTTGAGGGAGAGACAGGTGAAGAGACCCAGTACTTC
CSVEGETGEETQYF
>TRBJ2-1|TRBV28|once|.
TGTGCCAGCAGTGTGACACTCTACAATGAGCAGTTCTTC
CASSVTLYNEQFF
>TRBJ2-2|TRBV6-1|.|TRBD1
TGTGCCAGCAGTGCTTCGCCGGGACAGTTATGGGTCACCGGGGAGCTGTTTTTT
CASSASPGQLWVTGELFF
>TRBJ2-3|TRBV5-1|.|TRBD1
TGCGCCAGCAGGGAGACAGGGACGATAGATACGCAGTATTTT
CASRETGTIDTQYF
>TRBJ1-1|TRBV4-2|few|TRBD1
TGTGCCAGCAGCCAAGATTTGGCAGGGGGCGCAGGAACTGAAGCTTTCTTT
CASSQDLAGGAGTEAFF
>TRBJ2-2|TRBV19|.|.
TGTGCCAGTAGTACAGCCGGGGAGCTGTTTTTT
CASSTAGELFF
>TRBJ2-1|TRBV5-1|.|.
TGCGCCAGCAGCTTGGCCTCCGCTGTCGATGAGCAGTTCTTC
CASSLASAVDEQFF
>TRBJ1-6|TRBV7-3|.|TRBD1
TGTGCCAGCAGCTTAACAGGACAGGAGAATTCACCCCTCCACTTT
CASSLTGQENSPLHF
>TRBJ2-1|TRBV19|.|.
TGTGCCAGTAGTACGAGAAGTGAGCAGTTCTTC
CASSTRSEQFF
>TRBJ2-7|TRBV21-1|once|.
TGTGCCAGCAGCAAAGGAGAGTCTAGCCCGGGGCGTGCCTACGAGCAGTACTTC
CASSKGESSPGRAYEQYF
>TRBJ1-1|TRBV28|once|.
TGTGCCAGCAGCCCGGGCCCCTCAGATGAAGCTTTCTTT
CASSPGPSDEAFF
>TRBJ2-7|TRBV27|once|TRBD2
TGTGCCAGCAGTTTATCGAAACTAGCGGACGAGCAGTACTTC
CASSLSKLADEQYF
>TRBJ1-5|TRBV21-1|.|.
TGTGCCAGCAGCAGCAGGACTCCTATCAATCAGCCCCAGCATTTT
CASSSRTPINQPQHF
>TRBJ2-7|TRBV27|.|TRBD2
TGTGCCAGCAGTTCCTATCGACTAGCGGGAAAGTCTGGTTACGAGCAGTACTTC
CASSSYRLAGKSGYEQYF
>TRBJ2-7|TRBV20-1|.|.
TGCAGTGCTTTCGGACAGAAGCAGTACTTC
CSAFGQKQYF
>TRBJ1-6|TRBV6-1|.|.
TGTGCCAGCAGTGTAGGGAGGTATAATTCACCCCTCCACTTT
CASSVGRYNSPLHF
>TRBJ2-5|TRBV27|.|.
TGTGCCAGCAGTAACGGACAGGAGACCCAGTACTTC
CASSNGQETQYF
>TRBJ1-2|TRBV27|.|.
TGTGCCAGCTCCTCGGCCGGACCTATGGAGGGCTACACCTTC
CASSSAGPMEGYTF
>TRBJ1-2|TRBV19|.|TRBD1
TGTGCCAGTAGTGTGGGACAGGGACTACGCTATGGCTACACCTTC
CASSVGQGLRYGYTF